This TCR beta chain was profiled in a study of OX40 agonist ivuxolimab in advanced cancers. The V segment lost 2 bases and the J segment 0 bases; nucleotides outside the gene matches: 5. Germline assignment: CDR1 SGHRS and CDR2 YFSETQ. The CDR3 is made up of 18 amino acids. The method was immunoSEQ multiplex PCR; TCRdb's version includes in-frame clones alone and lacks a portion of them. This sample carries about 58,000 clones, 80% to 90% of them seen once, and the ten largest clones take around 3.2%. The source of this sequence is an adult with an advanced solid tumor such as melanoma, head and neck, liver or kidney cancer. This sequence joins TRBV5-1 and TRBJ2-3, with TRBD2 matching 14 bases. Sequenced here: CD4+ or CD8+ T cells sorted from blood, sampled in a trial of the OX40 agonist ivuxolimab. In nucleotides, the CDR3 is TGCGCCAGCAGCTTCTCGGGACTAGCGGGAGTGAGCACAGATACGCAGTATTTT. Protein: CASSFSGLAGVSTDTQYF.